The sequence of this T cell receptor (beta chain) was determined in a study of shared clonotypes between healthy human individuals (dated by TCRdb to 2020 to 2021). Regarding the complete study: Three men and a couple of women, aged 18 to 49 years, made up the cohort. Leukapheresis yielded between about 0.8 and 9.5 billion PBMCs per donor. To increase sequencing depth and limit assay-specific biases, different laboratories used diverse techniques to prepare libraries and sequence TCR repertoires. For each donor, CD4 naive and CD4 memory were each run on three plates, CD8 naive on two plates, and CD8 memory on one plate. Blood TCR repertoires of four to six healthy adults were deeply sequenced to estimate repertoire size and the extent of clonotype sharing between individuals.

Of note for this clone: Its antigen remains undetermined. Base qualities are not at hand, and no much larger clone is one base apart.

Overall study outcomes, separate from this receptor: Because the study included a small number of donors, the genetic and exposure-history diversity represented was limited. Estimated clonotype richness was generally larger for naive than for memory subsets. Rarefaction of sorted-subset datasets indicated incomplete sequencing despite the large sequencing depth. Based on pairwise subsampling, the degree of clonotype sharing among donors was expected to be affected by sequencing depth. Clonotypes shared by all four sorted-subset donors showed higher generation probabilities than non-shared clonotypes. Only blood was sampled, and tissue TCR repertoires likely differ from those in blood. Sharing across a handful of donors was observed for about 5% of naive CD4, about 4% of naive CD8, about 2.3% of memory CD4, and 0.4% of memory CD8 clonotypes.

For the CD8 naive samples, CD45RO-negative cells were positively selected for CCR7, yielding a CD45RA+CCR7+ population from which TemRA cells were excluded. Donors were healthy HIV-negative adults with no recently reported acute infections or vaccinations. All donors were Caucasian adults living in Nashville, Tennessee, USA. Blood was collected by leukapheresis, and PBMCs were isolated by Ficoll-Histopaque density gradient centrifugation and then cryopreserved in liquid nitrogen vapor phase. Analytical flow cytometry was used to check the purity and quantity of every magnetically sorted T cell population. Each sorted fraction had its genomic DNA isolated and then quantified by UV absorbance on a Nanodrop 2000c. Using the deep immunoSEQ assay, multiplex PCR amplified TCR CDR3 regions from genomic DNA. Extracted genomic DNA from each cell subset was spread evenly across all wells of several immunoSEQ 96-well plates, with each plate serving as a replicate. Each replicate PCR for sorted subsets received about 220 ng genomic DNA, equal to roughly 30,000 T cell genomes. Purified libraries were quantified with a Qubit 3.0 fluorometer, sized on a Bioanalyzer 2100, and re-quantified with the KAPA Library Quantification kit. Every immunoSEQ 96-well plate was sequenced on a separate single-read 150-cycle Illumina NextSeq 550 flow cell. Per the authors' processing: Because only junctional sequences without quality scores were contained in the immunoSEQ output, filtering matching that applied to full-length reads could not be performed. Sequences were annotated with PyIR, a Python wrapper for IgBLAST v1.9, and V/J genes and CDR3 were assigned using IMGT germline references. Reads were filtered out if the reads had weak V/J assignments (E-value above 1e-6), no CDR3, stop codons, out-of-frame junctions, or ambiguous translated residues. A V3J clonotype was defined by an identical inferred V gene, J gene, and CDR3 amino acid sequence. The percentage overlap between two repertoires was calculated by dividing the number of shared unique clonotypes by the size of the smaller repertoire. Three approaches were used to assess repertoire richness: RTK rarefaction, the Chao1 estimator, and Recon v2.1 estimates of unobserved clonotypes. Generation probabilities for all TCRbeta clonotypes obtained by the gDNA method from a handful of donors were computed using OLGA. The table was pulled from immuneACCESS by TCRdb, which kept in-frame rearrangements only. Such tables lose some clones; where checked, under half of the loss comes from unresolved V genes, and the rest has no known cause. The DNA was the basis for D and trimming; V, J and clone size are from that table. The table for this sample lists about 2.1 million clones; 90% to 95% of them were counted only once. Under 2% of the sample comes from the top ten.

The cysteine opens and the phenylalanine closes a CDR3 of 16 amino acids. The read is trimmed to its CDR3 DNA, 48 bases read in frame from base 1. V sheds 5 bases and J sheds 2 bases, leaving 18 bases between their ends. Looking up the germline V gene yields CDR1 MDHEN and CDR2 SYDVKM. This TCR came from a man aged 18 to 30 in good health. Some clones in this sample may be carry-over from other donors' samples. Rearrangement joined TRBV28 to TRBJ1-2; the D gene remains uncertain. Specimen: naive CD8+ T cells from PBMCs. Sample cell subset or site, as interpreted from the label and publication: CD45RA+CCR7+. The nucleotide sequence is TGTGCCAGCAGTGTCCAAACGGGGTTAGCCAACTATGGCTACACCTTC. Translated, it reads CASSVQTGLANYGYTF.